What follows are 9 T cell receptor beta chains derived from one specimen sequenced in a study of a mutant IDH1 vaccine in newly diagnosed glioma. Some clones are missing from TCRdb's copy, which holds only in-frame ones; the method was immunoSEQ multiplex PCR. Of about 56,000 clones detected, 75% appear once; the ten largest clones hold 5% to 6%. This sample's time point: week 47, end of study. Each vaccine dose was 300 ug of mutant IDH1 20-mer peptide, with topical imiquimod. What these receptors recognize is not known. This specimen was PBMCs, taken from a glioma patient whose treatment included an IDH1 peptide vaccine. Source of these receptors: a man in his fifties or sixties with glioma.

On this clone: Other DNA sequences in the sample encode the same CDR3. The chain carries TRBV2 and TRBJ2-7, with D perhaps being TRBD1 or TRBD2 (5 bases each). Germline-derived CDR1 and CDR2 are SNHLY and FYNNEI. Trimming took 5 bases from V and 1 from J, leaving 12 bases between them. CDR3 length equals 14 residues. The CDR3 DNA reads as TGTGCCAGCAGTTCAGGGAGTTTGTCCTACGAGCAGTACTTC. As protein: CASSSGSLSYEQYF.

This chain links TRBV7-9 with TRBJ1-3; unclear D gene. Trimming left V 10 bases short and J 2 bases short, with 6 bases between. Germline CDR1 and CDR2: SEHNR and FQNEAQ (reference sequence). The CDR3 consists of 11 residues. The CDR3 DNA sequence: TGTGCCATTGGAACTGGAAACACCATATATTTT. This translates into CAIGTGNTIYF.

This chain joins TRBV16 and TRBJ2-1; 7 bases line up with TRBD1. V gave up 3 bases and J gave up 8 bases; unmatched junction bases: 13. The CDR3 sequence is 16 residues long. The germline V gene encodes CDR1 KGHSY and CDR2 FQNENV. CDR3 sequence: CASSHPVDRARDEQFF. CDR3 in DNA: TGTGCCAGCAGCCATCCGGTAGACAGGGCGAGAGATGAGCAGTTCTTC.

J is TRBJ1-2 and V is TRBV5-6; 7 nucleotides align to TRBD1. The CDR3 spans 15 residues. The V gene's germline CDR1 is SGHDT and CDR2 YYEEEE. Losses at the gene ends were 4 bases for V and 8 bases for J; bases not matched to a gene: 14. The CDR3 DNA reads TGTGCCAGCAGCCTTGGGACAGCTAGTATCAGGGGCTACACCTTC. This translates into CASSLGTASIRGYTF.

The rearrangement joins TRBV6-6 to TRBJ2-7; D perhaps matches TRBD2 (6 bases). Trimming pared 5 bases from V and 6 bases from J, leaving 20 bases between. Germline CDR1 reads MNHNY; CDR2 reads SVGAGI (reference sequence). CDR3 length: 15 amino acids. The CDR3 nucleotides read TGTGCCAGCAGTCACCCGGGGCAGGGAGGAATCGAGCAGTACTTC. Encoded protein: CASSHPGQGGIEQYF.

The DNA of the CDR3 is TGTGCCAGCAGCGGGTATAGCTCCTACGAGCAGTACTTC. Amino acid sequence: CASSGYSSYEQYF. The chain recombines TRBV7-9 with TRBJ2-7; no clear D. Germline CDR1 is SEHNR and CDR2 is FQNEAQ (reference sequence). The CDR3 has 13 amino acids. V was pared by 5 bases and J by 0 bases, with 8 bases between.

The table lists this clone with a few counts. The chain has TRBV18 and TRBJ2-1; the D gene is possibly TRBD1 (6 bases). The length of the CDR3 is 17 residues. V shed 1 base and J shed 2 bases, with 15 bases lying between them. CDR1 is KGHSH, CDR2 LQKENI, per germline. Written as DNA, the CDR3 is TGTGCCAGCTCACCACAGGGGCAGGGGTCGACCTACAATGAGCAGTTCTTC. It codes for CASSPQGQGSTYNEQFF.

Only a few counts were recorded for this clone. The V and J genes are TRBV27 and TRBJ1-1, with 8 bases aligning to TRBD1. The germline V gene has CDR1 MNHEY and CDR2 SMNVEV (reference sequence). Trimming cost V 8 bases and J 0 bases; bases outside gene matches: 8. The CDR3 covers 15 residues. The CDR3 here is CASRHPGGLNTEAFF. The CDR3 nucleotides are TGTGCCAGCCGTCATCCAGGGGGCTTGAACACTGAAGCTTTCTTT.

The J gene is TRBJ2-7, the V gene TRBV5-1, with 12 bases aligning to TRBD2. Germline-derived CDR1 and CDR2 are SGHRS and YFSETQ. Trimming removed 4 bases from V and 5 bases from J; junction bases left unmatched: 13. The CDR3 totals 17 residues. DNA of the CDR3: TGCGCCAGCAGCCCTGGACTAGCGGGGCCCCAGGTCGACGAGCAGTACTTC. Protein: CASSPGLAGPQVDEQYF.